What follows are 12 T cell receptor beta chains derived from one specimen sequenced in a study of persistence of HIV-infected CD4 T cells. Cells were stimulated with CMV-infected fibroblast lysates at about 10 ug/mL. CD40L/CD69 double-negative CD45RO-high memory CD4+ T cells were collected. Their antigen targets remain unknown. This was the immunoSEQ version 4 assay in survey mode. Assay: immunoSEQ multiplex PCR; the TCRdb copy retains only in-frame clones and omits some. Of some 48,000 clones listed, under 85% were seen once; the top ten hold around 3%. Source: CD4+ T cells sorted from PBMCs after roughly 18-hour stimulation, taken from a patient who received antiretroviral therapy. These receptors originate from an adult man with HIV who was CMV-seropositive.

The rearrangement links TRBV29-1 to TRBJ1-2; D remains ambiguous. Germline CDR1 is SQVTM and CDR2 is ANQGSEA. The CDR3 spans 12 residues. The V end lost 1 base, the J end lost 5 bases, and 8 bases lay between the germline ends. CDR3 coding DNA: TGCAGCGTTGAAGGACATTCATATGGCTACACCTTC. Its protein product is CSVEGHSYGYTF. Drawing the rest from reference TRBV29-1 and TRBJ1-2, the complete variable domain is SAVISQKPSRDICQRGTSLTIQCQVDSQVTMMFWYRQQPGQSLTLIATANQGSEATYESGFVIDKFPISRPNLTFSTLTVSNMSPEDSSIYLCSVEGHSYGYTFGSGTRLTVV.

There are a few counts of this clone. This chain uses TRBV20-1 with TRBJ1-1; 8 bases line up with TRBD1. The trim removed 3 bases at V and 0 bases at J, leaving 9 bases unmatched. This CDR3 is built from 16 residues. From germline, CDR1 is DFQATT and CDR2 SNEGSKA (reference sequence). The CDR3 loop is CSASPQGALMNTEAFF. CDR3 sequence (DNA): TGCAGTGCTAGTCCTCAGGGGGCCCTCATGAACACTGAAGCTTTCTTT.

The chain recombines TRBV27 with TRBJ2-6; D is unresolved. The germline CDR1 and CDR2 sequences are MNHEY and SMNVEV (reference sequence). The length of the CDR3 is 15 residues. The germline V and J ends were trimmed by 0 bases and 2 bases, with 5 bases remaining between them. This CDR3 is CASSLSATGANVLTF. CDR3 in DNA: TGTGCCAGCAGTTTATCGGCGACTGGGGCCAACGTCCTGACTTTC.

The CDR3 loop reads CASSLATSGANVLTF. DNA of the CDR3: TGCGCCAGCAGCTTAGCCACCTCTGGGGCCAACGTCCTGACTTTC. The V call is TRBV5-1, the J call TRBJ2-6; no clear D gene. This CDR3 has 15 residues. The V and J ends lost 2 bases and 0 bases respectively, with 6 bases between them. Germline V gene lookup returns CDR1 SGHRS and CDR2 YFSETQ.

The CDR3 DNA reads TGCGCCAGCAGCCAAGAACGTGCAGCCAATCAGCCCCAGCATTTT. Translating gives CASSQERAANQPQHF. The chain employs TRBV4-3 and TRBJ1-5; D uncertain. Germline V gene data show CDR1 as LGHNA and CDR2 as YSLEER. The CDR3 has 15 amino acids. Trimming removed 0 bases at V and 3 bases at J, with 9 bases between.

This rearrangement joins TRBV4-2 to TRBJ2-3; a weak D match, TRBD2 (5 bases). In germline, CDR1 is LGHNA, CDR2 YNFKEQ. There are 19 residues in the CDR3. V lost 2 bases to trimming and J lost 2 bases, with 23 bases between them. The CDR3 DNA reads TGTGCCAGCAGCCAAAGCCTTCCCTTCGAAGCGGCCGTCACAGATACGCAGTATTTT. The encoded protein is CASSQSLPFEAAVTDTQYF.

This chain connects TRBV15 to TRBJ2-2; 8 bases are shared with TRBD2. The CDR3 loop spans 16 amino acids. Per the germline V gene, CDR1 is LNHNV and CDR2 is YYDKDF (reference sequence). The trim removed 0 bases at V and 5 bases at J, leaving 5 bases unmatched. The CDR3 here is CATSRDLSSGTGELFF. DNA for the CDR3: TGTGCCACCAGCAGAGATTTGTCTAGCGGGACCGGGGAGCTGTTTTTT.

The chain employs TRBV5-1 and TRBJ2-2, with D unclear. The germline gives CDR1 SGHRS, CDR2 YFSETQ. The V end lost 4 bases, the J end lost 1 base, and 14 bases lay between the germline ends. The length of the CDR3 is 16 residues. The CDR3: CASSLSSVGNTGELFF. DNA for the CDR3: TGCGCCAGCAGCCTGTCTTCTGTCGGGAACACCGGGGAGCTGTTTTTT.

The chain employs TRBV7-3 and TRBJ2-3; the D is unclear. V was pared by 1 base and J by 0 bases, with 8 bases between. This CDR3 is 15 amino acids long. Germline V gene sequence: CDR1 SGHTA, CDR2 FQGTGA. CDR3 protein: CASSLSGHSTDTQYF. The DNA for the CDR3 is TGTGCCAGCAGCTTAAGCGGCCACAGCACAGATACGCAGTATTTT.

This clone was seen a few times. The CDR3 coding sequence is TGTGCCAGCAGTCCACCCAATTCACCCCTCCACTTT. Amino acids: CASSPPNSPLHF. The J gene is TRBJ1-6, the V gene TRBV28; D is ambiguous. V lost 5 bases and J 7 bases, leaving 6 bases between the germline ends. Germline CDR1 is MDHEN and CDR2 is SYDVKM. CDR3 length: 12 amino acids.

This chain uses TRBV20-1 with TRBJ1-2; no definite D call. Germline CDR1 reads DFQATT; CDR2 reads SNEGSKA (reference sequence). The CDR3 extends over 11 amino acids. CDR3 sequence: CRPESNYGYTF. CDR3 nucleotide sequence: TGCCGACCAGAGTCTAACTATGGCTACACCTTC.

This clone was observed once. The rearrangement joins TRBV10-3 to TRBJ1-1; no reliable D call. The CDR3 has 13 amino acids. V was cut by 6 bases and J by 7 bases, with 15 bases left in between. CDR1 is ENHRY and CDR2 is SYGVKD in the germline V gene. The CDR3 nucleotides are TGTGCCATCAGGCTCACTTTGGAGGGTGAAGCTTTCTTT. It is translated as CAIRLTLEGEAFF.